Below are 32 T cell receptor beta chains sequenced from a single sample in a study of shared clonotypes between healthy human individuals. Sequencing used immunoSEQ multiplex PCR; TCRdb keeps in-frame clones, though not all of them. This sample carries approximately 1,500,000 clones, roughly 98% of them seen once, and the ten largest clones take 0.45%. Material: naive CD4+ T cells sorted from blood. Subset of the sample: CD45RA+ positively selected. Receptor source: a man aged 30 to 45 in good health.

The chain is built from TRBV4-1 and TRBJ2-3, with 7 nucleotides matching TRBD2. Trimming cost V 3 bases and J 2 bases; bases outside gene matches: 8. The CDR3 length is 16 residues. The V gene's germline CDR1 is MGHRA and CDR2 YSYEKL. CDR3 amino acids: CASSQDEREYTDTQYF. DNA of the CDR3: TGCGCCAGCAGCCAGGACGAGCGGGAATACACAGATACGCAGTATTTT.

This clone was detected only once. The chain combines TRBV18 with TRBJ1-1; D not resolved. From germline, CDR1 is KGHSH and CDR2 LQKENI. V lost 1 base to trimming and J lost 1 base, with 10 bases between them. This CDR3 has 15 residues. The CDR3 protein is CASSPQGRRNTEAFF. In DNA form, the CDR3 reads TGTGCCAGCTCACCACAGGGCAGGCGGAACACTGAAGCTTTCTTT.

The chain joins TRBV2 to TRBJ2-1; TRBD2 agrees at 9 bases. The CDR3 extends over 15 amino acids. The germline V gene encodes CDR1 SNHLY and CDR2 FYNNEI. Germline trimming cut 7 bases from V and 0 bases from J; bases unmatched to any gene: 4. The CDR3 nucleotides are TGTGCCAGCATCGTGGGACTAGCCTCCTACAATGAGCAGTTCTTC. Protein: CASIVGLASYNEQFF.

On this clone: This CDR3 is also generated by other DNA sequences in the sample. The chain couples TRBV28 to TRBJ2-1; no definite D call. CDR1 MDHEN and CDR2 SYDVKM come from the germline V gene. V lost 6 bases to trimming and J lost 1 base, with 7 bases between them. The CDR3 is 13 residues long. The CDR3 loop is CASRRSSYNEQFF. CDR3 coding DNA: TGTGCCAGCAGAAGGTCGTCCTACAATGAGCAGTTCTTC. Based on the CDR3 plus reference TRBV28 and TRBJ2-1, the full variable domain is DVKVTQSSRYLVKRTGEKVFLECVQDMDHENMFWYRQDPGLGLRLIYFSYDVKMKEKGDIPEGYSVSREKKERFSLILESASTNQTSMYLCASRRSSYNEQFFGPGTRLTVL.

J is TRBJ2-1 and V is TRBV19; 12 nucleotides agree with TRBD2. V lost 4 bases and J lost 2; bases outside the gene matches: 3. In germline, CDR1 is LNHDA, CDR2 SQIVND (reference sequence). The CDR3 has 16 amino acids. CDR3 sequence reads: CASSTSSGRAYNEQFF. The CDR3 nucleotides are TGTGCCAGTAGTACGTCTAGCGGGAGGGCCTACAATGAGCAGTTCTTC.

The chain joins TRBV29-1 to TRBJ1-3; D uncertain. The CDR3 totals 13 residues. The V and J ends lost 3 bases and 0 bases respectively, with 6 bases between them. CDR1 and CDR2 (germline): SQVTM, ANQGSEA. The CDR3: CSVEMDSGNTIYF. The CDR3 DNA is TGCAGCGTTGAGATGGACTCTGGAAACACCATATATTTT.

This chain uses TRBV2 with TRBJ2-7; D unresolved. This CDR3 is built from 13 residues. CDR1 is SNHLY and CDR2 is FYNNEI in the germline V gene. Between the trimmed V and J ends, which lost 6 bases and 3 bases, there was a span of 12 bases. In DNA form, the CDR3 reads TGTGCCAGCAGCGCATATCAGTACTACGAGCAGTACTTC. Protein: CASSAYQYYEQYF.

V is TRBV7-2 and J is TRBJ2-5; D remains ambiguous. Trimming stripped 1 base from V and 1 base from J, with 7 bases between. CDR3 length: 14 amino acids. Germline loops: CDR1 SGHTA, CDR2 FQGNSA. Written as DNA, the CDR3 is TGTGCCAGCAGCTTAGGTGGGCGCCAAGAGACCCAGTACTTC. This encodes CASSLGGRQETQYF.

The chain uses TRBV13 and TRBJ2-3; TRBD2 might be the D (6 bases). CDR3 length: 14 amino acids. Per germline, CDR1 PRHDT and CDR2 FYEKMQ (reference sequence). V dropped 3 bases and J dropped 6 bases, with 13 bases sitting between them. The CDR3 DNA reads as TGTGCCAGCAGCTTCGGGGGAGTGCTGGATACGCAGTATTTT. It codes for CASSFGGVLDTQYF.

The CDR3 bases are TGTGCCAGCAGCGTAGTGGGGACAGGGGAGACCCAGTACTTC. It yields the protein CASSVVGTGETQYF. V is TRBV9 and J is TRBJ2-5; 9 bases match TRBD1. Losses at the gene ends were 0 bases for V and 5 bases for J; bases not matched to a gene: 2. Per germline, CDR1 SGDLS and CDR2 YYNGEE. The CDR3 sequence is 14 residues long.

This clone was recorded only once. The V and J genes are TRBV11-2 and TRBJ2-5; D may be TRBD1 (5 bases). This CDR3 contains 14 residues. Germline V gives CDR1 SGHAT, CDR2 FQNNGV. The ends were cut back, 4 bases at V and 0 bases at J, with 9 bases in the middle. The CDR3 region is CASSYQGYQETQYF. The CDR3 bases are TGTGCCAGCAGCTATCAGGGATACCAAGAGACCCAGTACTTC. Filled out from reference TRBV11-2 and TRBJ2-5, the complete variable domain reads EAGVAQSPRYKIIEKRQSVAFWCNPISGHATLYWYQQILGQGPKLLIQFQNNGVVDDSQLPKDRFSAERLKGVDSTLKIQPAKLEDSAVYLCASSYQGYQETQYFGPGTRLLVL.

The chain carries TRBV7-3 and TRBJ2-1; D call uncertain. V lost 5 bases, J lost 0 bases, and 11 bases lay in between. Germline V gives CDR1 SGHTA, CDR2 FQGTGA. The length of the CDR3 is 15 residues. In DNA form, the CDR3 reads TGTGCCAGCAGCCAGGTTGCGGACTCCTACAATGAGCAGTTCTTC. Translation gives CASSQVADSYNEQFF.

The CDR3 region is CASSLRTRGEQYF. The CDR3, as DNA: TGTGCCAGCAGCTTACGGACTAGAGGCGAGCAGTACTTC. The V and J genes are TRBV7-8 and TRBJ2-7, with 7 bases matching TRBD2. With V trimmed by 2 bases and J by 6 bases, 4 bases remained unmatched. The CDR3 runs to 13 residues. Germline loops: CDR1 SGHVS, CDR2 FQNEAQ.

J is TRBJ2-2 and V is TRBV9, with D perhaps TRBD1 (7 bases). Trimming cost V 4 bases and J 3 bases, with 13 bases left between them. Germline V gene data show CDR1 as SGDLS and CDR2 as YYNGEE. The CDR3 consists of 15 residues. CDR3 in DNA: TGTGCCAGCAGCTCGCAGGGGGGTGACACCGGGGAGCTGTTTTTT. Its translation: CASSSQGGDTGELFF. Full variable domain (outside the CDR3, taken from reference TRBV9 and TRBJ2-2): DSGVTQTPKHLITATGQRVTLRCSPRSGDLSVYWYQQSLDQGLQFLIQYYNGEERAKGNILERFSAQQFPDLHSELNLSSLELGDSALYFCASSSQGGDTGELFFGEGSRLTVL.

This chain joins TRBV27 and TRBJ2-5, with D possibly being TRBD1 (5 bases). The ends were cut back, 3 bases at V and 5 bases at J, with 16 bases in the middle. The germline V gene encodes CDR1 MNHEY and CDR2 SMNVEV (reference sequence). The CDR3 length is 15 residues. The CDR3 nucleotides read TGTGCCAGCAGTTTGAGACGCCAAAAGGGGGAGACCCAGTACTTC. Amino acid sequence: CASSLRRQKGETQYF.

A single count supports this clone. The CDR3 DNA follows: TGTGCCTGTTCAGCAACTAATGAAAAACTGTTTTTT. Translated: CACSATNEKLFF. The rearrangement joins TRBV30 to TRBJ1-4, with unresolved D. Germline V gene data show CDR1 as GTSNPN and CDR2 as SVGIG (reference sequence). The CDR3 runs 12 residues. V was cut by 6 bases and J by 0 bases, with 5 bases left in between.

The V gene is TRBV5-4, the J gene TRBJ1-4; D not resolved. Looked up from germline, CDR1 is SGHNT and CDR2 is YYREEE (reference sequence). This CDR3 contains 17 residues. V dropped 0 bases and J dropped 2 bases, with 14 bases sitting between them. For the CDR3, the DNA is TGTGCCAGCAGCTTGGACCCATCGGGAGGGACTAATGAAAAACTGTTTTTT. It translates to CASSLDPSGGTNEKLFF.

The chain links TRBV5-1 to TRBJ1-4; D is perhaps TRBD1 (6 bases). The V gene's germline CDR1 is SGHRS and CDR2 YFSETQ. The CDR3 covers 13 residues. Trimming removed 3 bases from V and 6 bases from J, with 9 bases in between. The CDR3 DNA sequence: TGCGCCAGCAGCTCCTCAGGGGATGAAAAACTGTTTTTT. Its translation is CASSSSGDEKLFF.

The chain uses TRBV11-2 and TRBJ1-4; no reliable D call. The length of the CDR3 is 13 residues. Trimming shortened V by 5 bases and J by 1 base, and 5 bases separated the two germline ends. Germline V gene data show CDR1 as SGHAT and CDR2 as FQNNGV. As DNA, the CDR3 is TGTGCCAGCAGCCTCCGAACTAATGAAAAACTGTTTTTT. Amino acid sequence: CASSLRTNEKLFF.

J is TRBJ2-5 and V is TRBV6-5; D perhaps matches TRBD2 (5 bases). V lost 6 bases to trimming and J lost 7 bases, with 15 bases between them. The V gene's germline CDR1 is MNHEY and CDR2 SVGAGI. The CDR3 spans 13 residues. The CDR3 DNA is TGTGCCAGCAGACCGAGGGCCGGTGGGACCCAGTACTTC. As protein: CASRPRAGGTQYF.

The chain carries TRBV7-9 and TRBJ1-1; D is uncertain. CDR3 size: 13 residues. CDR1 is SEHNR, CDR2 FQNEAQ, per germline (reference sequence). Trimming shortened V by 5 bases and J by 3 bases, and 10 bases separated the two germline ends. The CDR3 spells CASSTREDTEAFF. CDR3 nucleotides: TGTGCCAGCAGCACGCGGGAAGACACTGAAGCTTTCTTT. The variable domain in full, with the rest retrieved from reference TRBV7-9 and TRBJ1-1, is DTGVSQNPRHKITKRGQNVTFRCDPISEHNRLYWYRQTLGQGPEFLTYFQNEAQLEKSRLLSDRFSAERPKGSFSTLEIQRTEQGDSAMYLCASSTREDTEAFFGQGTRLTVV.

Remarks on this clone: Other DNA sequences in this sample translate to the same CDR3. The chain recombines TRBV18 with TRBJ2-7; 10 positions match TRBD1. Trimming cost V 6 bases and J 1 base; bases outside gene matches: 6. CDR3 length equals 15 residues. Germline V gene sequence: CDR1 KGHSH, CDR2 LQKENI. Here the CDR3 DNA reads TGTGCCAGCTCTCCCGGGACAGGGGCTTCCTACGAGCAGTACTTC. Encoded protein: CASSPGTGASYEQYF.

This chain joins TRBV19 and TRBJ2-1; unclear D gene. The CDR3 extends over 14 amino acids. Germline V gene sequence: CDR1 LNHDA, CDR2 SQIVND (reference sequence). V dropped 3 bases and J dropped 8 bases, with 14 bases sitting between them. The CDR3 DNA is TGTGCCAGTAGTATCGGCCTAGTGCGCGATGAGCAGTTCTTC. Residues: CASSIGLVRDEQFF.

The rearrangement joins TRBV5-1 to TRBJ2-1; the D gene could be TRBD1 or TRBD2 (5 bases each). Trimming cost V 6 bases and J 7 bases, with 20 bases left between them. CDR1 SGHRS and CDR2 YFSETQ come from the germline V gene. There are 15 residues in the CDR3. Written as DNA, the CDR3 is TGCGCCAGCATCCGGTCCCTGGGAGAGGGGAATGAGCAGTTCTTC. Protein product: CASIRSLGEGNEQFF.

The CDR3 region has the DNA TGTGCCAGCAGCTTATATATTAGCGGGAGTTCCGAGCAGTTCTTC. It encodes CASSLYISGSSEQFF. The genes are TRBV7-9 and TRBJ2-1, with TRBD2 identical over 9 bases. Looked up from germline, CDR1 is SEHNR and CDR2 is FQNEAQ (reference sequence). Trimming took 2 bases from V and 10 from J; bases not matched to a gene: 9. The CDR3 runs 15 residues.

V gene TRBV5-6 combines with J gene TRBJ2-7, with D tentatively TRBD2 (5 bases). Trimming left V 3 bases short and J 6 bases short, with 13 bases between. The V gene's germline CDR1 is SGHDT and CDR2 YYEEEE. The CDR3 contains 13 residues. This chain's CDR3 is CASSSGRGTEQYF. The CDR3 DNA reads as TGTGCCAGCAGCTCTGGACGGGGAACCGAGCAGTACTTC. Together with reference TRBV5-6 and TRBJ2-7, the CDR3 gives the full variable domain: DAGVTQSPTHLIKTRGQQVTLRCSPKSGHDTVSWYQQALGQGPQFIFQYYEEEERQRGNFPDRFSGHQFPNYSSELNVNALLLGDSALYLCASSSGRGTEQYFGPGTRLTVT.

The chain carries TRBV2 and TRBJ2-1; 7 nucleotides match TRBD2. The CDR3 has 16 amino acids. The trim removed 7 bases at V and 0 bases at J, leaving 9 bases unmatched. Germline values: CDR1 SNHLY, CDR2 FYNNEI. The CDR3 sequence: CASTPPGGSSYNEQFF. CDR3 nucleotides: TGTGCCAGCACCCCGCCGGGGGGTAGCTCCTACAATGAGCAGTTCTTC.

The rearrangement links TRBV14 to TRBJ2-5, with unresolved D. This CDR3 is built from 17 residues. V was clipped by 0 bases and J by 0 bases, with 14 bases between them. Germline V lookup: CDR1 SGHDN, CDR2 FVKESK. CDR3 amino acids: CASSQDWRVPYQETQYF. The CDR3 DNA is TGTGCCAGCAGCCAAGATTGGAGAGTTCCGTACCAAGAGACCCAGTACTTC.

The CDR3 sequence: CASSPGTPDGYTF. DNA of the CDR3: TGTGCCAGCTCACCGGGGACACCGGATGGCTACACCTTC. The chain joins TRBV18 to TRBJ1-2; D might be TRBD1 (6 bases). The CDR3 spans 13 residues. The germline V gene has CDR1 KGHSH and CDR2 LQKENI. Trimming removed 3 bases at V and 6 bases at J, with 11 bases between. Combining the CDR3 with reference TRBV18 and TRBJ1-2 gives the whole variable domain NAGVMQNPRHLVRRRGQEARLRCSPMKGHSHVYWYRQLPEEGLKFMVYLQKENIIDESGMPKERFSAEFPKEGPSILRIQQVVRGDSAAYFCASSPGTPDGYTFGSGTRLTVV.

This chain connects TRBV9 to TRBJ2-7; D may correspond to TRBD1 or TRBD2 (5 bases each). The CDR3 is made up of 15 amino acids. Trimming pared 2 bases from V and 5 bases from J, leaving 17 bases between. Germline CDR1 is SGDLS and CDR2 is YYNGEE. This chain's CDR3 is CASSVGTQAAHEQYF. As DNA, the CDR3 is TGTGCCAGCAGCGTCGGGACGCAGGCAGCCCACGAGCAGTACTTC.

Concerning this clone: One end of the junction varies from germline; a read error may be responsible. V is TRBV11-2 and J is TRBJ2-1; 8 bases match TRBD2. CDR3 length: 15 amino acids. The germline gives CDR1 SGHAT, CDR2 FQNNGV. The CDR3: CASRLGASGRNEQFF. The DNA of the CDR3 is TGTGCCAGCAGATTAGGGGCTAGCGGGCGGAATGAGCAGTTCTTC. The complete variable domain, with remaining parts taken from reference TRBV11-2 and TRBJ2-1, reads EAGVAQSPRYKIIEKRQSVAFWCNPISGHATLYWYQQILGQGPKLLIQFQNNGVVDDSQLPKDRFSAERLKGVDSTLKIQPAKLEDSAVYLCASRLGASGRNEQFFGPGTRLTVL.

The CDR3 nucleotides are TGTGCCAGCAGTGAAGGGGGCAGAGGTGCAGAGACCCAGTACTTC. This gives the protein CASSEGGRGAETQYF. The chain couples TRBV25-1 to TRBJ2-5, with D possibly matching TRBD1 (6 bases). V was shortened by 2 bases and J by 4 bases, with 14 bases between the two germline ends. The CDR3 consists of 15 residues. Germline V gives CDR1 MGHDK, CDR2 SYGVNS.